These T cell receptor beta chains were read from a single sample in a study of vaccination effects on CD4 cells after COVID-19. Only in-frame clones appear in the TCRdb table, and some are missing; sequencing was by immunoSEQ multiplex PCR. The table lists some 63,000 clones, under 80% of them singletons. No antigen has been identified for these receptors. Sequences were derived from CD4+ T cells from PBMCs cultured without peptide, sampled before COVID-19 vaccination. These receptor sequences come from a human donor who had a prior SARS-CoV-2 infection. CDR3s include the opening cysteine and the closing phenylalanine or tryptophan. Fields, in order: D gene, J gene, V gene, clone size, CDR3 protein, CDR3 DNA. A D gene is named only where the DNA matches it firmly. Size values are once, few and many counts, or a class for expanded clones, and some rows have none.

- | TRBJ2-7 | TRBV19 | - | CASSISGRGAIFGEQYF | TGTGCCAGTAGTATAAGTGGAAGGGGGGCCATCTTTGGAGAGCAGTACTTC
TRBD1 | TRBJ1-2 | TRBV10-3 | - | CAISPGTVYGYTF | TGTGCCATCAGCCCCGGGACAGTGTATGGCTACACCTTC
TRBD2 | TRBJ2-1 | TRBV28 | - | CASMREGRPNEQFF | TGTGCCAGTATGCGGGAGGGCCGTCCCAATGAGCAGTTCTTC
TRBD2 | TRBJ2-1 | TRBV10-3 | once | CAISEASGRLNEQFF | TGTGCCATCAGTGAGGCTAGCGGGAGGCTCAATGAGCAGTTCTTC
TRBD1 | TRBJ1-1 | TRBV7-2 | - | CASSPQGRNTEAFF | TGTGCCAGCAGCCCACAGGGGCGGAACACTGAAGCTTTCTTT
- | TRBJ2-1 | TRBV13 | - | CASSPRAVFHNEQFF | TGTGCCAGCAGCCCCAGGGCTGTCTTCCACAATGAGCAGTTCTTC
- | TRBJ2-7 | TRBV5-1 | - | CASSLARTYEQYF | TGCGCCAGCAGCTTAGCCCGGACCTACGAGCAGTACTTC
- | TRBJ2-2 | TRBV27 | - | CASSVDLYTGELFF | TGTGCCAGCAGTGTGGACTTATACACCGGGGAGCTGTTTTTT
- | TRBJ2-1 | TRBV5-1 | - | CASSPDSLEQFF | TGCGCCAGCAGCCCAGACAGCCTTGAGCAGTTCTTC
TRBD2 | TRBJ2-3 | TRBV7-6 | - | CASSPRTSGSSDTQYF | TGTGCCAGCAGCCCCCGGACTAGCGGGAGTTCAGATACGCAGTATTTT
- | TRBJ1-1 | TRBV19 | once | CASSTTMNTEAFF | TGTGCCAGTAGTACAACCATGAACACTGAAGCTTTCTTT
- | TRBJ1-1 | TRBV11-2 | few | CASSLGKNTEAFF | TGTGCCAGCAGCTTAGGCAAGAACACTGAAGCTTTCTTT
TRBD1 | TRBJ1-6 | TRBV6-5 | - | CASRQGQSFNSPLHF | TGTGCCAGCAGGCAGGGACAGTCTTTTAATTCACCCCTCCACTTT
- | TRBJ2-5 | TRBV19 | - | CASSPPGLRGETQYF | TGTGCCAGTAGTCCGCCGGGCTTGAGGGGCGAGACCCAGTACTTC
TRBD2 | TRBJ2-7 | TRBV28 | once | CASSLSGGYSYEQYF | TGTGCCAGCAGTTTGTCGGGGGGGTACTCCTACGAGCAGTACTTC
- | TRBJ1-1 | TRBV9 | - | CASSVAQDTEAFF | TGTGCCAGCAGCGTAGCGCAGGACACTGAAGCTTTCTTT
- | TRBJ1-4 | TRBV4-3 | - | CASSQDKHRVGEKLFF | TGCGCCAGCAGCCAAGATAAGCACAGGGTGGGAGAAAAACTGTTTTTT
- | TRBJ2-5 | TRBV3-1/TRBV3-2 | - | CASSRLVRGETQYF | TGTGCCAGCAGCCGCCTTGTAAGGGGAGAGACCCAGTACTTC
TRBD1 | TRBJ2-7 | TRBV30 | few | CAWSSTGVEQYF | TGTGCCTGGAGTAGTACAGGGGTTGAGCAGTACTTC
- | TRBJ2-1 | TRBV7-9 | - | CASSLVDEQFF | TGTGCCAGCAGCTTAGTGGATGAGCAGTTCTTC
TRBD1 | TRBJ1-1 | TRBV5-1 | - | CASSRQGSGTEAFF | TGCGCCAGCAGCCGACAGGGGAGTGGCACTGAAGCTTTCTTT
- | TRBJ2-5 | TRBV5-6 | - | CASSLQETQYF | TGTGCCAGCAGCTTACAAGAGACCCAGTACTTC
- | TRBJ1-2 | TRBV24-1 | few | CATSDSSNYGYTF | TGTGCCACCAGTGATTCGTCTAACTATGGCTACACCTTC
- | TRBJ1-3 | TRBV15 | - | CATSRGSPGSGNTIYF | TGTGCCACCAGCAGAGGTTCTCCAGGATCTGGAAACACCATATATTTT
- | TRBJ1-1 | TRBV15 | few | CATSRAVGKATSEAFF | TGTGCCACCAGCAGAGCAGTTGGTAAGGCCACCTCTGAAGCTTTCTTT
- | TRBJ2-7 | TRBV4-2 | - | CASSPRYKGSSYEQYF | TGTGCCAGCAGCCCCCGGTACAAGGGTAGCTCCTACGAGCAGTACTTC
- | TRBJ2-3 | TRBV5-1 | - | CASSLRQLTDTQYF | TGCGCCAGCAGCCTGCGACAGTTGACAGATACGCAGTATTTT
- | TRBJ2-3 | TRBV19 | once | CASSIGQAFTDTQYF | TGTGCCAGTAGTATAGGGCAGGCCTTCACAGATACGCAGTATTTT
- | TRBJ2-1 | TRBV4-2 | - | CASSQEWRPQNEQFF | TGTGCCAGCAGCCAAGAGTGGAGACCACAAAATGAGCAGTTCTTC
- | TRBJ1-5 | TRBV4-2 | few | CASSQGTRENQPQHF | TGTGCCAGCAGCCAAGGGACACGGGAAAATCAGCCCCAGCATTTT
- | TRBJ2-7 | TRBV15 | - | CATSRDGGGYEQYF | TGTGCCACCAGCAGAGATGGAGGAGGCTACGAGCAGTACTTC
- | TRBJ2-2 | TRBV6-5 | - | CASSLQEAVAGELFF | TGTGCCAGCAGTTTACAGGAGGCAGTTGCCGGGGAGCTGTTTTTT
- | TRBJ2-7 | TRBV5-4 | few | CASSLDREVGEQYF | TGTGCCAGCAGCTTGGACAGGGAAGTCGGCGAGCAGTACTTC
TRBD2 | TRBJ2-2 | TRBV9 | - | CASSAWGLADTGELFF | TGTGCCAGCAGCGCCTGGGGACTAGCGGACACCGGGGAGCTGTTTTTT
- | TRBJ2-7 | TRBV19 | once | CARKIPGRHRYEQYF | TGTGCCAGAAAAATTCCGGGGCGCCATCGGTACGAGCAGTACTTC
TRBD1 | TRBJ1-2 | TRBV6-5 | - | CASSRDRGWGYTF | TGTGCCAGCAGTCGGGACAGGGGTTGGGGCTACACCTTC
- | TRBJ2-2 | TRBV4-2 | - | CASSQVQGRGTGELFF | TGTGCCAGCAGCCAAGTTCAGGGGAGGGGTACCGGGGAGCTGTTTTTT
- | TRBJ1-4 | TRBV7-2 | - | CASSLDTGRATNEKLFF | TGTGCCAGCAGCTTAGATACCGGCCGAGCAACTAATGAAAAACTGTTTTTT